A selection of T cell receptor beta chains follows, all from one sample in a study of T-cell memory formation after mild COVID-19. TCRdb re-called the 5' RACE reads with MiXCR, one entry per CDR3 protein. The table records about half a million distinct CDR3 sequences, roughly 18% of them present only once. Sequencing used PBMCs or a T cell subset sorted from them (not recorded which). The origin of the receptors is an adult woman who had mild COVID-19 (a few samples of this study predate the infection). Cell type and time point are not known. CDR3s include the opening cysteine and the closing phenylalanine or tryptophan. A D gene is named only where the DNA matches it firmly. A row's size may be missing; if present it is once, few, many or a size class.

>-|TRBV12-3/TRBV12-4|TRBJ2-4|-
CASSSGLGLVLEIQYF
TGTGCCAGCAGTTCTGGACTGGGGCTAGTTCTTGAAATTCAGTACTTC
>-|TRBV21-1|TRBJ2-5|-
CASSKRKAETQETQYF
TGTGCCAGCAGCAAAAGGAAGGCGGAGACCCAAGAGACCCAGTACTTC
>-|TRBV10-3|TRBJ2-5|-
CAISSASAYETQYF
TGTGCCATCAGTTCGGCTAGCGCTTACGAGACCCAGTACTTC
>-|TRBV12-3/TRBV12-4|TRBJ1-1|-
CASSLAVRGITEAFF
TGTGCCAGCAGTTTAGCGGTCAGGGGTATAACTGAAGCTTTCTTT
>-|TRBV5-1|TRBJ2-1|-
CASSSLLEGNEQFF
TGCGCCAGCAGCTCTCTGCTCGAGGGGAATGAGCAGTTCTTC
>-|TRBV4-2|TRBJ2-7|TRBD1
CASSLYSGTVSYEQYF
TGTGCCAGCAGCCTCTACTCCGGGACAGTCTCCTACGAGCAGTACTTC
>few|TRBV5-1|TRBJ2-1|-
CASRLTYNEQFF
TGCGCCAGCAGACTAACCTACAATGAGCAGTTCTTC
>-|TRBV29-1|TRBJ2-1|TRBD2
CSASRLAGGKNEQFF
TGCAGCGCTTCTAGGCTAGCGGGGGGTAAGAATGAGCAGTTCTTC
>few|TRBV5-6|TRBJ2-1|-
CASSLPGLLYNEQFF
TGTGCCAGCAGCCTCCCGGGACTCCTATACAATGAGCAGTTCTTC
>few|TRBV2|TRBJ2-5|-
CASTWRARQETQYF
TGTGCCAGCACGTGGCGGGCACGACAAGAGACCCAGTACTTC
>few|TRBV20-1|TRBJ2-5|-
CSARHSSEIRTQYF
TGCAGTGCTAGGCACAGTTCGGAGATCAGGACCCAGTACTTC
>-|TRBV6-5|TRBJ2-7|TRBD2
CASSPRLATYEQYF
TGTGCCAGCAGCCCCCGACTAGCAACTTACGAGCAGTACTTC
>many|TRBV29-1|TRBJ2-1|TRBD1
CSVGTGTYNEQFF
TGCAGCGTTGGGACAGGGACCTACAATGAGCAGTTCTTC
>-|TRBV5-6|TRBJ2-7|TRBD1
CASSRDQTGYYEQYF
TGTGCCAGCAGCCGAGATCAGACAGGGTACTACGAGCAGTACTTC
>few|TRBV18|TRBJ2-7|-
CASSFLDEQYF
TGTGCCAGCTCCTTTTTGGACGAGCAGTACTTC
>-|TRBV6-2/TRBV6-3|TRBJ2-1|-
CATGDSRLSLAKGGQFF
TGTGCCACCGGGGACTCCCGTCTTTCCCTGGCAAAGGGGGGGCAGTTCTTC
>few|TRBV29-1|TRBJ2-7|TRBD1
CSVEKTGTGIYEQYF
TGCAGCGTTGAGAAAACCGGGACAGGGATTTACGAGCAGTACTTC
>-|TRBV19|TRBJ2-7|TRBD2
CASQSGTSGSPYEQYF
TGTGCCAGTCAATCCGGGACTAGCGGGTCTCCCTACGAGCAGTACTTC
>-|TRBV2|TRBJ2-4|-
CASSGSRSSVNIQYF
TGTGCCAGCAGTGGGAGTAGGAGTAGCGTAAACATTCAGTACTTC
>few|TRBV12-3/TRBV12-4|TRBJ2-7|TRBD2
CASSRTSGVAYEQYF
TGTGCCAGCAGCCGGACTAGCGGAGTCGCCTACGAGCAGTACTTC
>few|TRBV29-1|TRBJ2-7|TRBD1
CSVVRQGPREQYF
TGCAGCGTTGTTAGACAGGGACCTCGAGAGCAGTACTTC
>-|TRBV20-1|TRBJ1-2|-
CSARGESDYGYTF
TGCAGTGCTAGAGGGGAGTCGGACTATGGCTACACCTTC
>-|TRBV5-5|TRBJ2-1|-
CASSMGVAGVGKRGNEQFF
TGTGCCAGCAGCATGGGGGTGGCAGGGGTAGGGAAAAGGGGCAATGAGCAGTTCTTC
>-|TRBV20-1|TRBJ2-3|TRBD2
CSALAGTSGKYTQYF
TGCAGTGCTCTGGCTGGGACTAGCGGGAAGTATACGCAGTATTTT
>few|TRBV5-1|TRBJ2-3|TRBD2
CASSSPRGVLAGGSTDTQYF
TGCGCCAGCAGCTCCCCTCGCGGGGTACTAGCGGGAGGATCCACAGATACGCAGTATTTT
>-|TRBV28|TRBJ2-3|TRBD1
CASRRQGRADTQYF
TGTGCCAGCAGACGACAGGGCCGCGCAGATACGCAGTATTTT
>-|TRBV6-2/TRBV6-3|TRBJ1-2|-
CASSYPQGTRRYGYTF
TGTGCCAGCAGTTACCCGCAGGGGACCCGGAGATATGGCTACACCTTC
>few|TRBV4-2|TRBJ2-1|-
CASSYRIAPGSYNEQFF
TGTGCCAGCAGTTATCGAATAGCGCCGGGCTCCTACAATGAGCAGTTCTTC
>few|TRBV6-5|TRBJ1-2|-
CASSRAQGGSFYGYTF
TGTGCCAGCAGCCGGGCGCAGGGTGGATCCTTCTATGGCTACACCTTC
>few|TRBV20-1|TRBJ2-1|TRBD2
CSARLAGSPWNNEQFF
TGCAGTGCTAGGCTAGCGGGTTCCCCTTGGAACAATGAGCAGTTCTTC
>-|TRBV11-2|TRBJ2-3|-
CASRSGWDTQYF
TGTGCCAGCCGATCAGGGTGGGATACGCAGTATTTT
>-|TRBV4-3|TRBJ1-2|-
CASSQETGHPAGYTF
TGCGCCAGCAGCCAAGAGACGGGGCATCCCGCTGGCTACACCTTC
>few|TRBV3-1|TRBJ2-5|TRBD2
CASIQRGNQETQYF
TGTGCCAGCATCCAGCGGGGGAATCAAGAGACCCAGTACTTC
>few|TRBV5-1|TRBJ1-1|-
CASSLGGQGGAAFF
TGCGCCAGCAGCTTGGGGGGCCAGGGAGGTGCGGCTTTCTTT
>-|TRBV6-6|TRBJ2-7|-
CASSRASSSYEQYF
TGTGCCAGCAGTAGGGCCAGCAGCTCCTACGAGCAGTACTTC
>-|TRBV7-2|TRBJ1-3|-
CASTDSSSGNTIYF
TGTGCCAGCACGGACAGCTCCTCTGGAAACACCATATATTTT
>few|TRBV5-1|TRBJ2-2|-
CASSLGQSNTGELFF
TGCGCCAGCAGCTTGGGGCAGTCGAACACCGGGGAGCTGTTTTTT
>-|TRBV27|TRBJ1-1|TRBD1
CASSLLTGGNTEAFF
TGTGCCAGCAGTTTGCTGACAGGGGGGAACACTGAAGCTTTCTTT
>-|TRBV11-3|TRBJ2-5|-
CASSTRNSGWVETQYF
TGTGCCAGCAGCACCCGGAATAGCGGATGGGTAGAGACCCAGTACTTC
>-|TRBV18|TRBJ2-3|TRBD1
CASSPDLTGRDTQYF
TGTGCCAGCTCACCCGACTTGACAGGGCGGGATACGCAGTATTTT
>many|TRBV3-1|TRBJ2-5|-
CASSQDGGGGAETQYF
TGTGCCAGCAGCCAAGATGGGGGCGGTGGGGCGGAGACCCAGTACTTC
>-|TRBV27|TRBJ2-2|TRBD1
CASLDRGRNTGELFF
TGTGCCAGCCTTGACAGGGGGAGAAACACCGGGGAGCTGTTTTTT
>few|TRBV7-2|TRBJ1-5|-
CASSLAAGWSNQPQHF
TGTGCCAGCAGCTTAGCGGCAGGGTGGAGCAATCAGCCCCAGCATTTT
>-|TRBV12-3/TRBV12-4|TRBJ2-7|-
CASSLGRTTDEQYF
TGTGCCAGCAGTTTGGGCAGGACTACTGACGAGCAGTACTTC
>-|TRBV9|TRBJ1-1|-
CASSPDTGGLTEAFF
TGTGCCAGCAGCCCAGATACGGGGGGCTTGACTGAAGCTTTCTTT